This T cell receptor beta chain stems from a study of blood T cell repertoires in COVID-19. Study-level background: Spain, Italy and the United States supplied samples that represented acute and convalescent COVID-19. The analysed material was cDNA or gDNA that came from T cells, B-cell-depleted T cells, or PBMCs.

Losses at the gene ends were 3 bases for V and 5 bases for J; bases not matched to a gene: 2. Germline V gene sequence: CDR1 SGDLS, CDR2 YYNGEE. This CDR3 is 15 amino acids long. Original processing notes: Estimates of nucleated cell counts were drawn from the amplification of reference gene primers. The assay was immunoSEQ multiplex PCR, and TCRdb's table has in-frame clones only and misses some. The D gene and trimming were derived from the DNA, and the V and J assignments and clone size from that table. Of under 65,000 clones in the sample, about nine tenths are singletons; the top ten hold about 8.1%.

The chain has TRBV9 and TRBJ1-4, with TRBD1 matching over 12 bases. Sequenced input: peripheral blood. This receptor was identified in a human donor in a cohort sampled during active COVID-19. The CDR3 region has the DNA TGTGCCAGCAGCGCCGGGACAGGGGGCAATGAAAAACTGTTTTTT. This translates into CASSAGTGGNEKLFF.